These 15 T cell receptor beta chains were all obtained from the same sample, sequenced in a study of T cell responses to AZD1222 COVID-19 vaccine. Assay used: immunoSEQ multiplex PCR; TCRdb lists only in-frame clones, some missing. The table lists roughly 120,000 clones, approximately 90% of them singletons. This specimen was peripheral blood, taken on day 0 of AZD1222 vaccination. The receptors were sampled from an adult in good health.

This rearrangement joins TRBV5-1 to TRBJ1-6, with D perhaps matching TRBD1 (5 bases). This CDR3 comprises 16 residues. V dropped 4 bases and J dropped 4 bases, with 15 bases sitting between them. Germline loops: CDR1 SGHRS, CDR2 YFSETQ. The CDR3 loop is CASSRDGAGYNSPLHF. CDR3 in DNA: TGCGCCAGCAGCCGTGATGGGGCGGGATATAATTCACCCCTCCACTTT.

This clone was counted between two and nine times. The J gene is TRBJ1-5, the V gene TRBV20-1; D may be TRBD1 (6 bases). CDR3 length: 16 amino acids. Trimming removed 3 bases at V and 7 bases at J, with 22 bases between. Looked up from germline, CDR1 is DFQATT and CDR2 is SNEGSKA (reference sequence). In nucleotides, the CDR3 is TGCAGTGCTAGTACCGGGGGCCTCCAAAGTAGACAGCCCCAGCATTTT. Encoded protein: CSASTGGLQSRQPQHF.

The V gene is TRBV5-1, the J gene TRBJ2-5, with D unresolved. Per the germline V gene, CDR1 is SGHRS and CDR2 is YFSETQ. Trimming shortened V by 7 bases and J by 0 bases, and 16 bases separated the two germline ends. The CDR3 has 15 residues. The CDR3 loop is CASGPLGRNQETQYF. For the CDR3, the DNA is TGCGCCAGCGGGCCCCTCGGACGGAACCAAGAGACCCAGTACTTC.

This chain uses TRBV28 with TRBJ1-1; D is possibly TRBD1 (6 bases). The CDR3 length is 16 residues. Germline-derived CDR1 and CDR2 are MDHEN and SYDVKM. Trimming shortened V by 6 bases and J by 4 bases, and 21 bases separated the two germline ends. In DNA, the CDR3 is TGTGCCAGCAGCTTGAGCTCAGGGGACCTCCGCACTGAAGCTTTCTTT. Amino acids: CASSLSSGDLRTEAFF.

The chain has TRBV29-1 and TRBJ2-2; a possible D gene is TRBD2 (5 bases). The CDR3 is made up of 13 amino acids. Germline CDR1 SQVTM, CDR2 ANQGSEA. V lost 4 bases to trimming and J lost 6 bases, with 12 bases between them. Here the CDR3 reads CSVAGLVPGELFF. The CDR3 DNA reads TGCAGCGTTGCGGGGTTGGTTCCCGGGGAGCTGTTTTTT.

The CDR3 region is CASSFVGTSYNEQFF. The CDR3 bases are TGTGCCAGCAGCTTTGTGGGGACCTCCTACAATGAGCAGTTCTTC. V and J are TRBV7-2 and TRBJ2-1; either TRBD1 or TRBD2 may fit D (5 bases each). The germline CDR1 and CDR2 sequences are SGHTA and FQGNSA. The CDR3 totals 15 residues. The V end lost 3 bases, the J end lost 0 bases, and 9 bases lay between the germline ends. Full variable domain (rest looked up from reference TRBV7-2 and TRBJ2-1): GAGVSQSPSNKVTEKGKDVELRCDPISGHTALYWYRQSLGQGLEFLIYFQGNSAPDKSGLPSDRFSAERTGGSVSTLTIQRTQQEDSAVYLCASSFVGTSYNEQFFGPGTRLTVL.

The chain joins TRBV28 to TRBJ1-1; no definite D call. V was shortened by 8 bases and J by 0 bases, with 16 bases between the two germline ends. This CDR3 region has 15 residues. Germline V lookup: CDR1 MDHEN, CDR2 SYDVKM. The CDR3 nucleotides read TGTGCCAGCCTATCCGGCGGCTTTATGAACACTGAAGCTTTCTTT. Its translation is CASLSGGFMNTEAFF.

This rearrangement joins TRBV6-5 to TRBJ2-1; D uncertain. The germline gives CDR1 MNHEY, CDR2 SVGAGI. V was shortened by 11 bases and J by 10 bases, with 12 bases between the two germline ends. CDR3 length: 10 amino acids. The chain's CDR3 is CAASFNEQFF. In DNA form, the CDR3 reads TGTGCCGCGTCGTTTAACGAGCAGTTCTTC.

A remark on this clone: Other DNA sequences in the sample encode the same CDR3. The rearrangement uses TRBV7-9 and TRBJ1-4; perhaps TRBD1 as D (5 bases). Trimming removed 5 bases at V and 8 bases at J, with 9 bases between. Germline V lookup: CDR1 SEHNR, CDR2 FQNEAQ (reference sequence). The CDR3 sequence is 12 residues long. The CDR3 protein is CASSPQGEKLFF. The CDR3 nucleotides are TGTGCCAGCAGCCCCCAGGGAGAAAAACTGTTTTTT.

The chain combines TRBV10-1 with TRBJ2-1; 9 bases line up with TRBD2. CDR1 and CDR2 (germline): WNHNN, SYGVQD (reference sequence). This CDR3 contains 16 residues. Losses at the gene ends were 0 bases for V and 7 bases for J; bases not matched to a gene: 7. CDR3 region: CASSESPAGGKNEQFF. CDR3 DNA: TGCGCCAGCAGTGAGTCACCAGCGGGAGGAAAGAATGAGCAGTTCTTC.

The CDR3 region has the DNA TGTGCCAGCAGCCTTAGCGGGGGACTGGGTTCACCCCTCCACTTT. Its protein product is CASSLSGGLGSPLHF. The chain uses TRBV9 and TRBJ1-6, with D maybe TRBD1 (5 bases). CDR1 and CDR2 (germline): SGDLS, YYNGEE. The V end was cut by 4 bases, the J end by 9 bases, with 17 bases between. CDR3 size: 15 residues.

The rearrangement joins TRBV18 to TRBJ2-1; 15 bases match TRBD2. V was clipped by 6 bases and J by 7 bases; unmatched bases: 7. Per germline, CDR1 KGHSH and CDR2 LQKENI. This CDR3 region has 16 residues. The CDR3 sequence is CASSRTSGGAINEQFF. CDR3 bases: TGTGCCAGCTCTCGGACTAGCGGGGGGGCCATAAATGAGCAGTTCTTC.

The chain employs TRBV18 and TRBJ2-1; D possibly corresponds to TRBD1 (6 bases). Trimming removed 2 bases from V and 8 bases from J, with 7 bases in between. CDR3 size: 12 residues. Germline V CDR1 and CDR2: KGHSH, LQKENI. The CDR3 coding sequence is TGTGCCAGCTCACCAGAGGGGGATGAGCAGTTCTTC. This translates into CASSPEGDEQFF.

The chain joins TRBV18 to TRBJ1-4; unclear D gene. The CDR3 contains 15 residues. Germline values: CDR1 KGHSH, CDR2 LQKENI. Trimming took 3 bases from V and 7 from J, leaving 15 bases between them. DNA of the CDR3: TGTGCCAGCTCACCCCGGCAGTCAGGTCCTGAAAAACTGTTTTTT. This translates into CASSPRQSGPEKLFF.

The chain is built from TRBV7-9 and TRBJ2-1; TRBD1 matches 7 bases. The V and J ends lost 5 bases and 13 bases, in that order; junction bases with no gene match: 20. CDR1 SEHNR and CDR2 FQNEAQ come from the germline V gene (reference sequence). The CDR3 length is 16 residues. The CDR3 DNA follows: TGTGCCAGCAGCCCGGACCGGGACAGACCCTCTCAGCAACAGTTCTTC. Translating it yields CASSPDRDRPSQQQFF.